This passage covers 19 T cell receptor beta chains from one sample sequenced in a study of cytomegalovirus exposure and HLA in healthy donors. The PCR employed 60 Vbeta primers together with 13 Jbeta primers. TCRdb keeps only in-frame clones here, not all; method: immunoSEQ multiplex PCR. The repertoire holds roughly 220,000 clones, roughly three quarters seen once, with roughly 1.5% in the top ten. Material for sequencing was PBMCs. These TCRs come from a man aged 45-65 years in good health and CMV-seronegative.

The CDR3: CASSPGTGGNGQPQHF. The CDR3 DNA follows: TGTGCCAGCAGTCCCGGGACAGGGGGCAACGGACAGCCCCAGCATTTT. The chain carries TRBV6-6 and TRBJ1-5; 12 nucleotides line up with TRBD1. The V gene's germline CDR1 is MNHNY and CDR2 SVGAGI (reference sequence). Germline trimming cut 5 bases from V and 7 bases from J; bases unmatched to any gene: 9. The CDR3 runs 16 residues.

The chain has TRBV7-2 and TRBJ2-5; 9 nucleotides match TRBD2. Losses at the gene ends were 2 bases for V and 4 bases for J; bases not matched to a gene: 5. Germline loops: CDR1 SGHTA, CDR2 FQGNSA. CDR3 length: 15 residues. The CDR3 DNA is TGTGCCAGCAGCTTAAGGGCGGGAGGGGTAGAGACCCAGTACTTC. Its translation is CASSLRAGGVETQYF. The full variable domain, with the rest looked up from reference TRBV7-2 and TRBJ2-5, is GAGVSQSPSNKVTEKGKDVELRCDPISGHTALYWYRQSLGQGLEFLIYFQGNSAPDKSGLPSDRFSAERTGGSVSTLTIQRTQQEDSAVYLCASSLRAGGVETQYFGPGTRLLVL.

The chain joins TRBV30 to TRBJ2-7, with TRBD1 matching over 7 bases. The V and J ends lost 4 bases and 2 bases, in that order; junction bases with no gene match: 8. The CDR3 runs to 14 residues. Germline V gives CDR1 GTSNPN, CDR2 SVGIG (reference sequence). This chain's CDR3 is CAWILETGPYEQYF. The CDR3 DNA sequence: TGTGCCTGGATTCTTGAGACAGGGCCCTACGAGCAGTACTTC.

The V call is TRBV6-1, the J call TRBJ1-3; no firm D call. The germline V and J ends were trimmed by 6 bases and 0 bases, with 9 bases remaining between them. The CDR3 is 14 residues long. Germline-derived CDR1 and CDR2 are MNHNS and SASEGT. CDR3 region: CASSLTFSGNTIYF. The CDR3 coding sequence is TGTGCCAGCAGCCTGACTTTCTCTGGAAACACCATATATTTT.

CDR3 sequence reads: CASSENRENTEAFF. CDR3 bases: TGTGCCAGTAGTGAAAACAGGGAGAACACTGAAGCTTTCTTT. The J gene is TRBJ1-1, the V gene TRBV19; tentatively, D is TRBD1 (6 bases). The CDR3 has 14 residues. CDR1 is LNHDA, CDR2 SQIVND, per germline (reference sequence). Trimming cost V 5 bases and J 1 base, with 11 bases left between them.

The V call is TRBV23-1, the J call TRBJ2-7, with 9 bases aligning to TRBD2. TRBV23-1 counts as an open reading frame of uncertain function. The CDR3 length is 15 residues. V lost 3 bases to trimming and J lost 3 bases; unmatched junction nucleotides: 6. The CDR3 sequence is CASSHPTSGYYEQYF. CDR3 bases: TGCGCCAGCAGTCATCCGACTAGCGGCTACTACGAGCAGTACTTC.

J is TRBJ2-7 and V is TRBV28, with 9 bases that match TRBD2. Germline CDR1 is MDHEN and CDR2 is SYDVKM. After removal of 10 bases from V and 3 bases from J, the junction contained 10 bases not matched to a gene. This CDR3 is built from 14 residues. The CDR3 coding sequence is TGTGCCACCAGGGCGGCGGGAGGGTACTACGAGCAGTACTTC. Its protein product is CATRAAGGYYEQYF.

The chain has TRBV6-5 and TRBJ2-3; a possible D gene is TRBD2 (6 bases). Trimming pared 10 bases from V and 4 bases from J, leaving 21 bases between. CDR1 is MNHEY and CDR2 is SVGAGI in the germline V gene. The length of the CDR3 is 15 residues. CDR3 DNA: TGTGCCACGGGGGAGGTTCTAAAAAAACCAGATACGCAGTATTTT. Its protein is CATGEVLKKPDTQYF.

The chain links TRBV5-1 to TRBJ2-1, with 12 bases lining up with TRBD2. After removal of 4 bases from V and 2 bases from J, the junction contained 4 bases not matched to a gene. The germline gives CDR1 SGHRS, CDR2 YFSETQ. The CDR3 consists of 16 residues. The CDR3 DNA reads TGCGCCAGCAGCGTAACTAGCGGGAGGCCCTACAATGAGCAGTTCTTC. This gives the protein CASSVTSGRPYNEQFF. The variable domain in full, completed from reference TRBV5-1 and TRBJ2-1, reads KAGVTQTPRYLIKTRGQQVTLSCSPISGHRSVSWYQQTPGQGLQFLFEYFSETQRNKGNFPGRFSGRQFSNSRSEMNVSTLELGDSALYLCASSVTSGRPYNEQFFGPGTRLTVL.

The rearrangement links TRBV18 to TRBJ1-3; D is undetermined. V was shortened by 6 bases and J by 4 bases, with 10 bases between the two germline ends. CDR3 length: 13 residues. Germline CDR1 reads KGHSH; CDR2 reads LQKENI. Here the CDR3 reads CASSQARGNTIYF. For the CDR3, the DNA is TGTGCCAGCTCCCAAGCTAGGGGAAACACCATATATTTT.

The chain carries TRBV2 and TRBJ1-2, with TRBD1 as a possible D gene (6 bases). Germline V lookup: CDR1 SNHLY, CDR2 FYNNEI. The CDR3 has 16 residues. V was trimmed by 3 bases and J by 1 base, leaving 15 bases between them. The CDR3 nucleotides are TGTGCCAGCAGTGACAGGGGATCCTTCTTTAACTATGGCTACACCTTC. This encodes CASSDRGSFFNYGYTF.

The CDR3 nucleotides read TGTGCCAGCAGCCAGACAGGGGGCGGCGATGAAAAACTGTTTTTT. It yields the protein CASSQTGGGDEKLFF. V gene TRBV9 combines with J gene TRBJ1-4; TRBD1 aligns across 10 bases. J was trimmed by 6 bases and V by 4 bases; bases with no gene match: 6. CDR1 is SGDLS, CDR2 YYNGEE, per germline. The CDR3 runs 15 residues.

The gene calls are TRBV27 and TRBJ2-1; 10 positions agree with TRBD2. This CDR3 spans 15 amino acids. After removal of 8 bases from V and 0 bases from J, the junction contained 4 bases not matched to a gene. Germline lookup yields CDR1 MNHEY and CDR2 SMNVEV (reference sequence). The CDR3: CASDGLAASYNEQFF. In DNA, the CDR3 is TGTGCCAGCGATGGACTAGCGGCCTCCTACAATGAGCAGTTCTTC.

The rearrangement uses TRBV30 and TRBJ1-3; 7 bases match TRBD1. The V gene's germline CDR1 is GTSNPN and CDR2 SVGIG (reference sequence). V dropped 2 bases and J dropped 2; count of bases not matched to a gene: 3. This CDR3 region has 14 residues. The CDR3 reads CAWSTQGAGNTIYF. CDR3 nucleotides: TGTGCCTGGAGTACCCAGGGGGCTGGAAACACCATATATTTT.

This clone was picked up one time. The J gene is TRBJ1-1, the V gene TRBV11-2; 7 positions agree with TRBD1. The germline CDR1 and CDR2 sequences are SGHAT and FQNNGV. This CDR3 is 13 amino acids long. V trimming: 4 bases; J trimming: 4 bases; junction bases outside the gene matches: 3. CDR3 amino acids: CASSSDRSTEAFF. CDR3 DNA sequence: TGTGCCAGCAGCTCGGACAGGAGCACTGAAGCTTTCTTT.

This chain joins TRBV4-2 and TRBJ2-2, with 10 bases matching TRBD2. The germline V gene encodes CDR1 LGHNA and CDR2 YNFKEQ. The CDR3 covers 16 residues. V dropped 4 bases and J dropped 6; count of bases not matched to a gene: 8. CDR3 sequence reads: CASSPGLAGAPGELFF. CDR3 coding DNA: TGTGCCAGCAGCCCCGGGCTAGCGGGAGCCCCCGGGGAGCTGTTTTTT.

This CDR3 is CASSPRDRGPYEQYF. CDR3 bases: TGTGCCAGCAGCCCGCGGGACAGGGGGCCCTACGAGCAGTACTTC. The V call is TRBV9, the J call TRBJ2-7; TRBD1 matches 12 bases. Germline V gene lookup returns CDR1 SGDLS and CDR2 YYNGEE. The CDR3 runs to 15 residues. The ends lost 4 bases at V and 2 bases at J; junction bases unmatched: 4.

This clone was observed once. The V gene is TRBV28, the J gene TRBJ2-7; D remains unclear. Trimming took off 6 bases at V and 4 bases at J, with 16 bases between the two ends. The CDR3 totals 14 residues. CDR1 is MDHEN, CDR2 SYDVKM, per germline. CDR3 in amino acids: CASSSSGEWYEQYF. For the CDR3, the DNA is TGTGCCAGCAGCTCCTCGGGTGAGTGGTACGAGCAGTACTTC.

The chain employs TRBV18 and TRBJ2-7; D perhaps matches TRBD1 (5 bases). The CDR3 is made up of 13 amino acids. Germline CDR1 reads KGHSH; CDR2 reads LQKENI. V lost 4 bases, J lost 5 bases, and 12 bases lay in between. CDR3 sequence reads: CASSQVRAHEQYF. DNA for the CDR3: TGTGCCAGCTCACAAGTCAGGGCCCACGAGCAGTACTTC.